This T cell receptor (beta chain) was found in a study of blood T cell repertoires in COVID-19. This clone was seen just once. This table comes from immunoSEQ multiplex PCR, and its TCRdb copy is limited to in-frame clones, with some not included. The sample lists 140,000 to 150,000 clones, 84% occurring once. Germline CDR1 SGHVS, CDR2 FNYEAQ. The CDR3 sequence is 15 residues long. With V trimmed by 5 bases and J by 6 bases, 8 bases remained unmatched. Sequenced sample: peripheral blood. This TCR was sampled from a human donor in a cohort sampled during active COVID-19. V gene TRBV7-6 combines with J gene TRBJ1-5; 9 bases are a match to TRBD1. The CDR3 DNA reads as TGTGCCAGCAGCCTCGGACAGGGGATGAGTCAGCCCCAGCATTTT. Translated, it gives CASSLGQGMSQPQHF.